This entry concerns a single TCR beta chain. Its target is not known. Some clones are missing from TCRdb's copy, which holds only in-frame ones; the method was immunoSEQ multiplex PCR. The sample lists approximately 60,000 clones, 76% occurring once. This sample is drawn from a study of T cell responses to AZD1222 COVID-19 vaccine. The CDR3 consists of 12 residues. Trimming pared 5 bases from V and 4 bases from J, leaving 8 bases between. Germline V gives CDR1 SGHVS, CDR2 FQNEAQ. Regarding the study as a whole: White British donors predominated, females outnumbered males, and clonal diversity was possibly underestimated. Researchers report vaccine-associated CD4 TCRs spanning spike, with dominance at 160-218 and 743-854. Epitopes outside B.1.351 and B.1.1.7 mutated regions reportedly drew nearly half of spike TCRs. Increased Spike-specific TCR breadth and depth were observed after two AZD1222 doses.

Sequences were derived from peripheral blood, sampled on day 0 of AZD1222 vaccination. This sequence was found in an adult in good health. The chain is built from TRBV7-8 and TRBJ1-2; no clear D. The CDR3 spells CASSPGLYGYTF. CDR3 coding DNA: TGTGCCAGCAGCCCCGGACTCTATGGCTACACCTTC.